This TCR beta chain derives from a study of regulatory T cells in long-lasting Graves disease. Study results and caveats: Between persistent patients, thousands of public clonotypes were shared, exceeding the approximately 940 shared between new patients. Persistent Graves' patients possessed reduced TCR diversity relative to recently diagnosed ones.

With regard to this clonotype: What it binds is not known. Being one base from a much bigger clone, this may be a read error.

This CDR3 has 15 amino acids. Germline CDR1 LGHDT, CDR2 YNNKEL (reference sequence). Investigators prepared the TCR beta libraries by applying iRepertoire HTBI primers and Arm-PCR of CDR3 regions. A single record per CDR3 protein comes from TCRdb applying MiXCR to the multiplex PCR reads. The profile covers 350,000 to 450,000 distinct CDR3 sequences, with about 15% appearing a single time and about 8.3% taken by the ten largest. Time point denoted: newly diagnosed GD, antithyroid drugs for less than 3 months. The authors made the TCR library using RNA they extracted from PBMCs. These data are also associated with another study on T cells in Graves' hyperthyroidism and ophthalmopathy. That paper notes: Blood also carried most thyroid clonotypes expanded above 0.001.

The V call is TRBV3-1, the J call TRBJ2-2; D is perhaps TRBD2 (6 bases). The source of this sequence is a woman aged 35 to 49 with Graves disease. Sequenced material: peripheral blood mononuclear cells (PBMCs), taken at new diagnosis, from a patient treated with antithyroid drugs. CDR3 protein: CASSQDGGSTGEPFF. As DNA, the CDR3 is TGTGCCAGCAGCCAAGATGGAGGGAGCACCGGGGAGCCGTTTTTT.